Shown below are 32 T cell receptor beta chains from a single sample sequenced in a study of follicular helper T cells after annual influenza vaccination. Profiled with immunoSEQ multiplex PCR; TCRdb holds only in-frame clones, not every one. The table records about 14,000 clones, around 75% of them present only once. Time point denoted: 2015-2016 season, pre-vaccination. This specimen was CXCR5- memory CD4+ T cells sorted from blood, taken on the day of influenza vaccination. These receptor sequences come from an adult who received the influenza vaccine.

The rearrangement uses TRBV7-8 and TRBJ2-1, with D perhaps matching TRBD2 (6 bases). V was shortened by 1 base and J by 0 bases, with 16 bases between the two germline ends. Germline V CDR1 and CDR2: SGHVS, FQNEAQ. The CDR3 consists of 18 residues. The CDR3 region has the DNA TGTGCCAGCAGCTTAGAATGGAGGGGTAGGGGCTCCTACAATGAGCAGTTCTTC. Translation: CASSLEWRGRGSYNEQFF.

The V and J genes are TRBV5-1 and TRBJ2-4; 12 nucleotides align to TRBD1. Germline CDR1 and CDR2: SGHRS and YFSETQ. V trimming: 4 bases; J trimming: 8 bases; junction bases outside the gene matches: 7. CDR3 length: 15 residues. The CDR3 coding sequence is TGCGCCAGCAGCAGCGCCGGGACAGGGGGCCACATTCAGTACTTC. Its translation: CASSSAGTGGHIQYF.

The genes are TRBV18 and TRBJ2-2, with D perhaps TRBD1 or TRBD2 (5 bases each). V was clipped by 1 base and J by 0 bases, with 9 bases between them. Germline V gene data show CDR1 as KGHSH and CDR2 as LQKENI. The CDR3 runs 16 residues. The CDR3 sequence: CASSPRGASNTGELFF. Here the CDR3 DNA reads TGTGCCAGCTCACCACGAGGGGCCTCGAACACCGGGGAGCTGTTTTTT. The full variable domain, rest sourced from reference TRBV18 and TRBJ2-2, is NAGVMQNPRHLVRRRGQEARLRCSPMKGHSHVYWYRQLPEEGLKFMVYLQKENIIDESGMPKERFSAEFPKEGPSILRIQQVVRGDSAAYFCASSPRGASNTGELFFGEGSRLTVL.

This clone was found a few times. The chain recombines TRBV18 with TRBJ2-7; D remains ambiguous. The CDR3 spans 15 residues. V shed 2 bases and J shed 0 bases, with 11 bases lying between them. Germline CDR1 KGHSH, CDR2 LQKENI. In DNA, the CDR3 is TGTGCCAGCTCACCAGTACCTAGTAGCTCCTACGAGCAGTACTTC. Translating gives CASSPVPSSSYEQYF.

V is TRBV21-1 and J is TRBJ1-4. TRBV21-1 represents a pseudogene. The CDR3 consists of 13 residues. CDR3 in amino acids: CASPTGVREKLFF. The CDR3 DNA sequence: TGTGCCAGCCCGACCGGGGTGCGCGAAAAACTGTTTTTT.

CDR3 coding DNA: TGTGCCAGCAGCCTGATGTTAGCGGGGACGCAGTATTTT. It encodes CASSLMLAGTQYF. The chain recombines TRBV5-4 with TRBJ2-3; 8 nucleotides agree with TRBD2. CDR3 length: 13 amino acids. Germline-derived CDR1 and CDR2 are SGHNT and YYREEE (reference sequence). J lost 9 bases, V lost 4 bases, and 7 bases had no gene match.

There are a few counts of this clone. The rearrangement links TRBV28 to TRBJ2-7; 7 bases match TRBD1. The junction had 10 bases not matched to a gene; V was cut back by 4 bases and J by 1 base. The germline CDR1 and CDR2 sequences are MDHEN and SYDVKM. CDR3 length equals 16 residues. This CDR3 reads CASSSPLGQSSYEQYF. The CDR3 region has the DNA TGTGCCAGCAGTTCACCCTTGGGACAGTCATCCTACGAGCAGTACTTC.

This clone occurred once. V gene TRBV19 combines with J gene TRBJ2-5; 10 bases are a match to TRBD1. V shed 5 bases and J 5 bases; nucleotides not matched to a gene: 2. Germline V lookup: CDR1 LNHDA, CDR2 SQIVND (reference sequence). CDR3 length: 13 amino acids. CDR3 DNA sequence: TGTGCCAGTAGTCGGGACAGGGGTGAGACCCAGTACTTC. Protein sequence: CASSRDRGETQYF.

The chain combines TRBV29-1 with TRBJ1-2; possible D gene TRBD1, 6 bases. Germline V CDR1 and CDR2: SQVTM, ANQGSEA. The CDR3 spans 13 residues. Trimming removed 5 bases from V and 6 bases from J, with 16 bases in between. DNA for the CDR3: TGCAGCGTTCGCGGACAGACGATGGATGGCTACACCTTC. Amino acid sequence: CSVRGQTMDGYTF.

The chain employs TRBV30 and TRBJ2-1, with 7 bases that match TRBD2. Trimming took 1 base from V and 3 from J; bases not matched to a gene: 3. Germline lookup yields CDR1 GTSNPN and CDR2 SVGIG (reference sequence). This CDR3 contains 14 residues. Here the CDR3 DNA reads TGTGCCTGGAGTGCCGGACTAGACTACAATGAGCAGTTCTTC. It codes for CAWSAGLDYNEQFF.

V usage is TRBV28 and J usage is TRBJ2-1; maybe TRBD1 (6 bases). This CDR3 is 17 amino acids long. V shed 6 bases and J shed 6 bases, with 24 bases lying between them. From germline, CDR1 is MDHEN and CDR2 SYDVKM. CDR3 sequence (DNA): TGTGCCAGCAGCCGCAGGACAGACCGTCGATTAACCAATGAGCAGTTCTTC. Translating it yields CASSRRTDRRLTNEQFF.

The chain employs TRBV6-6 and TRBJ2-7; D not certain. The CDR3 length is 13 residues. The V end was cut by 4 bases, the J end by 7 bases, with 14 bases between. Germline CDR1 and CDR2: MNHNY and SVGAGI (reference sequence). The CDR3 reads CASSSHPPGEQYF. In DNA form, the CDR3 reads TGTGCCAGCAGTTCCCATCCCCCCGGGGAGCAGTACTTC.

The rearrangement links TRBV10-1 to TRBJ2-1, with 13 bases that match TRBD2. V trimming: 5 bases; J trimming: 8 bases; junction bases outside the gene matches: 9. The CDR3 extends over 16 amino acids. Germline V gene lookup returns CDR1 WNHNN and CDR2 SYGVQD (reference sequence). The CDR3 nucleotides are TGCGCCAGCAGTCGAATAACTAGCGGGGGGGGGTATGAGCAGTTCTTC. It codes for CASSRITSGGGYEQFF.

V is TRBV30 and J is TRBJ1-1; perhaps TRBD1 as D (6 bases). The germline V gene has CDR1 GTSNPN and CDR2 SVGIG (reference sequence). Deletions cut 8 bases from V and 0 bases from J, with 7 bases between. The CDR3 consists of 11 residues. Written as DNA, the CDR3 is TGTGCCGGACAGTTGAACACTGAAGCTTTCTTT. It is translated as CAGQLNTEAFF.

This clone was seen just once. This chain joins TRBV5-6 and TRBJ1-2, with D possibly being TRBD1 (6 bases). The CDR3 is made up of 12 amino acids. Per germline, CDR1 SGHDT and CDR2 YYEEEE. Trimming pared 4 bases from V and 4 bases from J, leaving 8 bases between. The CDR3 protein is CASSRQVYGYTF. The CDR3, as DNA: TGTGCCAGCAGCAGACAGGTCTATGGCTACACCTTC.

The gene calls are TRBV28 and TRBJ2-5; D could derive from TRBD1 or TRBD2 (5 bases each). V dropped 8 bases and J dropped 2 bases, with 12 bases sitting between them. This CDR3 is built from 13 residues. CDR1 and CDR2 (germline): MDHEN, SYDVKM. The CDR3 DNA reads TGTGCCAGCCGTGGGGGTTTACAAGAGACCCAGTACTTC. This encodes CASRGGLQETQYF.

The V gene is TRBV5-1, the J gene TRBJ2-3, with 13 bases matching TRBD2. Germline trimming cut 3 bases from V and 4 bases from J; bases unmatched to any gene: 8. Germline CDR1 is SGHRS and CDR2 is YFSETQ. The CDR3 totals 17 residues. CDR3 DNA sequence: TGCGCCAGCAGCTCGGATCCCACTAGCGGGGGGGCAGATACGCAGTATTTT. This codes for CASSSDPTSGGADTQYF.

CDR3 protein: CASITGGTQNSPLHF. The CDR3 DNA sequence: TGTGCCAGCATTACAGGTGGGACACAGAATTCACCCCTCCACTTT. This chain links TRBV28 with TRBJ1-6; a possible D gene is TRBD1 (6 bases). The CDR3 is 15 amino acids. CDR1 and CDR2 from the germline V gene are MDHEN and SYDVKM. The V and J ends lost 7 bases and 7 bases respectively, with 17 bases between them.

In its sample, this clone was seen a few times. The chain is built from TRBV21-1 and TRBJ2-7. TRBV21-1 is a pseudogene segment. The CDR3 loop spans 16 amino acids. The DNA of the CDR3 is TGTGCCAGCAGCGCGAGCCGGGCCCACGGATCCTACGAGCAGTACTTC. It translates to CASSASRAHGSYEQYF.

This chain uses TRBV7-3 with TRBJ2-2; 8 bases match TRBD1. CDR3 length equals 15 residues. V lost 5 bases, J lost 3 bases, and 5 bases stayed unmatched. The germline V gene has CDR1 SGHTA and CDR2 FQGTGA. The CDR3 sequence: CASSPDRVDTGELFF. Written as DNA, the CDR3 is TGTGCCAGCAGCCCGGACAGGGTCGACACCGGGGAGCTGTTTTTT.

The chain recombines TRBV19 with TRBJ2-6; D not certain. The length of the CDR3 is 17 residues. Germline V lookup: CDR1 LNHDA, CDR2 SQIVND (reference sequence). Between the trimmed V and J ends, which lost 8 bases and 0 bases, there was a span of 17 bases. CDR3 region: CASSPLGPFSGANVLTF. In DNA, the CDR3 is TGTGCCAGTTCCCCTCTTGGGCCGTTCTCTGGGGCCAACGTCCTGACTTTC. Using reference TRBV19 and TRBJ2-6 for the parts outside the CDR3, the full variable domain is DGGITQSPKYLFRKEGQNVTLSCEQNLNHDAMYWYRQDPGQGLRLIYYSQIVNDFQKGDIAEGYSVSREKKESFPLTVTSAQKNPTAFYLCASSPLGPFSGANVLTFGAGSRLTVL.

CDR3 nucleotides: TGCGCCAGCAGCTTTGACCCGGACACTGAAGCTTTCTTT. Translated, it gives CASSFDPDTEAFF. V usage is TRBV5-1 and J usage is TRBJ1-1; D gene ambiguous. V was clipped by 2 bases and J by 3 bases, with 8 bases between them. This CDR3 spans 13 amino acids. Germline CDR1 and CDR2: SGHRS and YFSETQ.

The chain is built from TRBV5-1 and TRBJ2-5, with D tentatively TRBD2 (7 bases). The CDR3 loop spans 15 amino acids. The germline V and J ends were trimmed by 4 bases and 1 base, with 14 bases remaining between them. The germline V gene encodes CDR1 SGHRS and CDR2 YFSETQ. CDR3 loop: CASSARGAAQETQYF. DNA of the CDR3: TGCGCCAGCAGCGCCCGGGGGGCTGCCCAAGAGACCCAGTACTTC.

This clone was counted between two and nine times. The chain recombines TRBV18 with TRBJ2-1, with 10 positions matching TRBD1. Germline CDR1 and CDR2: KGHSH and LQKENI. This CDR3 has 17 residues. J gave up 5 bases and V 6 bases, and 13 bases lay outside the gene matches. The CDR3 DNA follows: TGTGCCAGCTCCCAAACCATGACAGGGGGCGCAGACAATGAGCAGTTCTTC. Encoded protein: CASSQTMTGGADNEQFF.

The chain joins TRBV28 to TRBJ2-7; 9 nucleotides line up with TRBD2. The CDR3 spans 17 residues. Looked up from germline, CDR1 is MDHEN and CDR2 is SYDVKM. V was clipped by 2 bases and J by 6 bases; unmatched bases: 14. CDR3 sequence: CASSLIPASGEYAEQYF. As DNA, the CDR3 is TGTGCCAGCAGTTTAATTCCCGCTAGCGGGGAGTACGCCGAGCAGTACTTC.

This rearrangement joins TRBV10-3 to TRBJ2-7, with TRBD1 as a possible D gene (6 bases). Germline lookup yields CDR1 ENHRY and CDR2 SYGVKD. The CDR3 covers 12 residues. Trimming left V 5 bases short and J 3 bases short, with 8 bases between. The chain's CDR3 is CAISPQGYEQYF. As DNA, the CDR3 is TGTGCCATCAGTCCACAGGGCTACGAGCAGTACTTC.

The chain has TRBV4-1 and TRBJ2-7; maybe TRBD1 (6 bases). Germline loops: CDR1 MGHRA, CDR2 YSYEKL. Trimming removed 4 bases from V and 9 bases from J, with 13 bases in between. The CDR3 loop spans 12 amino acids. For the CDR3, the DNA is TGCGCCAGCAGCCCCCCCCTGGGGGCGCAGTACTTC. Its translation: CASSPPLGAQYF.

This chain uses TRBV5-4 with TRBJ2-7, with 7 bases aligning to TRBD2. Germline V gene data show CDR1 as SGHNT and CDR2 as YYREEE (reference sequence). The ends lost 0 bases at V and 7 bases at J; junction bases unmatched: 10. The CDR3 covers 15 residues. CDR3 loop: CASSLVGSGQREQYF. CDR3 in DNA: TGTGCCAGCAGCTTGGTGGGTAGCGGGCAACGGGAGCAGTACTTC.

CDR3 protein: CAWSVRGSGGYTF. Written as DNA, the CDR3 is TGTGCCTGGAGTGTAAGAGGTTCTGGGGGCTACACCTTC. This chain links TRBV30 with TRBJ1-2, with no clear D. V lost 0 bases and J lost 8, with 13 bases in between. The CDR3 covers 13 residues. In germline, CDR1 is GTSNPN, CDR2 SVGIG (reference sequence). Complete variable domain (other parts from reference TRBV30 and TRBJ1-2): SQTIHQWPATLVQPVGSPLSLECTVEGTSNPNLYWYRQAAGRGLQLLFYSVGIGQISSEVPQNLSASRPQDRQFILSSKKLLLSDSGFYLCAWSVRGSGGYTFGSGTRLTVV.

The chain couples TRBV15 to TRBJ1-1; the match to TRBD1 covers 8 bases. Germline CDR1 and CDR2: LNHNV and YYDKDF (reference sequence). The CDR3 sequence is 14 residues long. The J segment lost 10 bases and the V segment lost 0 bases, leaving 7 bases of the junction unmatched. CDR3 DNA sequence: TGTGCCACCAGCAGAGATCTGGCGACAGGGGTAGCTTTCTTT. Residues: CATSRDLATGVAFF.

The chain employs TRBV10-2 and TRBJ2-5; 10 positions agree with TRBD2. There are 19 residues in the CDR3. CDR1 and CDR2 from the germline V gene are WSHSY and SAAADI. Unmatched junction bases numbered 16, after V lost 3 bases and J lost 3 bases. The CDR3 sequence is CASSERRLAGDLEKETQYF. The CDR3, as DNA: TGCGCCAGCAGTGAACGGAGGCTAGCGGGGGACTTAGAGAAAGAGACCCAGTACTTC.

This chain links TRBV7-2 with TRBJ2-3; D is uncertain. The CDR3 is made up of 15 amino acids. Trimming took 0 bases from V and 0 from J, leaving 7 bases between them. Germline V gene sequence: CDR1 SGHTA, CDR2 FQGNSA. CDR3 coding DNA: TGTGCCAGCAGCTTAGCGGGGATTAGCACAGATACGCAGTATTTT. It codes for CASSLAGISTDTQYF.